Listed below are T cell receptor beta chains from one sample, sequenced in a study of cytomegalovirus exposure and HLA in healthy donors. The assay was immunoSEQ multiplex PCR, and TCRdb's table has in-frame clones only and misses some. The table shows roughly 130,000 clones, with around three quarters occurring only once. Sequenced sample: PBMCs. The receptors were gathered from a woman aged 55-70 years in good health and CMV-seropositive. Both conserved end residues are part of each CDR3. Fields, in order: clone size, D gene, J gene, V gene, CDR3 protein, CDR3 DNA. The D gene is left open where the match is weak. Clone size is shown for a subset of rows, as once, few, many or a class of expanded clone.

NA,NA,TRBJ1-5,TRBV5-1,CASSFQGGGNQPQHF,TGCGCCAGCAGCTTCCAGGGAGGGGGCAATCAGCCCCAGCATTTT
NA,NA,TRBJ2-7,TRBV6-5,CASSSTGYSYEQYF,TGTGCCAGCAGTTCGACAGGATATTCCTACGAGCAGTACTTC
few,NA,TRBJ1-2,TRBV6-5,CASSLTIEDSGSYTF,TGTGCCAGCAGTTTGACTATAGAGGACAGTGGAAGCTACACCTTC
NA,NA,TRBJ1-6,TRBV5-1,CASSSSGTPNSPLHF,TGCGCCAGCAGTAGCAGCGGGACACCTAATTCACCCCTCCACTTT
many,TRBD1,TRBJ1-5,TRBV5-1,CASSLMGQGTGQPQHF,TGCGCCAGCAGCTTGATGGGACAGGGAACGGGTCAGCCCCAGCATTTT
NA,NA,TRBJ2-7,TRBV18,CADSGDLTYEQYF,TGTGCGGACTCGGGTGACCTAACCTACGAGCAGTACTTC
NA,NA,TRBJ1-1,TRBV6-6,CASSFTGGAEAFF,TGTGCCAGCAGCTTCACGGGGGGAGCTGAAGCTTTCTTT
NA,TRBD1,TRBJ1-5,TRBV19,CASLPGQGKRWQPQHF,TGTGCCAGCCTCCCGGGACAGGGGAAGAGGTGGCAGCCCCAGCATTTT
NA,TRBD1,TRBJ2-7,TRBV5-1,CASSPGQETYEQYF,TGCGCCAGCAGCCCGGGACAGGAGACCTACGAGCAGTACTTC
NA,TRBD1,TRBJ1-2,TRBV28,CASSSRQGRADGYTF,TGTGCCAGCAGTTCAAGACAGGGACGAGCCGATGGCTACACCTTC
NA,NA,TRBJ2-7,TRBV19,CASSPREQYF,TGTGCCAGTTCCCCCCGCGAGCAGTACTTC
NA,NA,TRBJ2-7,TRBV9,CASSEGGQPNEGDFYEQYF,TGTGCCAGCAGCGAGGGGGGACAGCCAAATGAGGGAGATTTTTACGAGCAGTACTTC
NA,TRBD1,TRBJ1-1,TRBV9,CASSVVGTGTEAFF,TGTGCCAGCAGCGTAGTCGGGACAGGGACTGAAGCTTTCTTT
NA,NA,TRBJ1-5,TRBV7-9,CSSSPLGTSGVQPQHF,TGTTCCAGCAGCCCATTGGGGACCTCGGGAGTCCAGCCCCAGCATTTT
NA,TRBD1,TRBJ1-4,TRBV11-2,CASSPSGSGQWLELFF,TGTGCCAGCAGCCCGTCGGGATCGGGACAGTGGTTGGAACTGTTTTTT
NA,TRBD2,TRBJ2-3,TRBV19,CASSIGVAGVSTDTQYF,TGTGCCAGTAGTATCGGGGTAGCGGGGGTTAGCACAGATACGCAGTATTTT
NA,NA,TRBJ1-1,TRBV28,CASSTLHPGEFEAFF,TGTGCCAGCAGTACCCTTCACCCAGGGGAATTTGAGGCTTTCTTT
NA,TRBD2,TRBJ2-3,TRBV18,CASSPQRGDADTQYF,TGTGCCAGCTCACCTCAGCGGGGGGACGCAGATACGCAGTATTTT
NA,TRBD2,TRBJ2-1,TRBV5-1,CASSLIAGGPNEQFF,TGCGCCAGCAGCTTGATCGCGGGGGGGCCAAATGAGCAGTTCTTC
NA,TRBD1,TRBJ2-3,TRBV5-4,CASSSQGVASTDTQYF,TGTGCCAGCAGCTCCCAGGGGGTGGCTAGCACAGATACGCAGTATTTT
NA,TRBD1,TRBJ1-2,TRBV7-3,CASSQGGAGGYTF,TGTGCCAGCAGCCAAGGGGGCGCCGGTGGCTACACCTTC
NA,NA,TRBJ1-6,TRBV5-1,CASSIAPGVESPLHF,TGCGCCAGCAGTATAGCCCCGGGGGTTGAGTCACCCCTCCACTTT
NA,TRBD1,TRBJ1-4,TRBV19,CASRNQGGTNEKLFF,TGTGCCAGTAGGAACCAGGGGGGAACTAATGAAAAACTGTTTTTT
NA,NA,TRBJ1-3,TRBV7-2,CASSLAGRQSGNTIYF,TGTGCCAGCAGCTTAGCCGGTCGACAGTCTGGAAACACCATATATTTT
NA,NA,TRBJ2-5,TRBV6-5,CASSSGLETQYF,TGTGCCAGCAGTTCCGGACTGGAGACCCAGTACTTC
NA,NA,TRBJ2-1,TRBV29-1,CSVGEGVTYNEQFF,TGCAGCGTTGGAGAAGGAGTAACCTACAATGAGCAGTTCTTC
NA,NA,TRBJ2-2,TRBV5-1,CASSLRQNTGELFF,TGCGCCAGCAGCTTGAGACAGAACACCGGGGAGCTGTTTTTT